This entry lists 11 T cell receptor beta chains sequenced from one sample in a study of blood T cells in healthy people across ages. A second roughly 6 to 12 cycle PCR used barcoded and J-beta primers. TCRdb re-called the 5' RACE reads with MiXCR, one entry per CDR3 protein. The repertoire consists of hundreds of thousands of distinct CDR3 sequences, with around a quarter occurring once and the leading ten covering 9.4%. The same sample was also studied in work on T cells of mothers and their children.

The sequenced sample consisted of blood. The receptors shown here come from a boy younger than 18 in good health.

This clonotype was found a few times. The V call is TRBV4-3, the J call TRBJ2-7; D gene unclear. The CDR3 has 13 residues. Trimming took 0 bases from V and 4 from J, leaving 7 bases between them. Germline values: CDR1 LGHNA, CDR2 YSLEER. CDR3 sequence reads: CASSQDSQYEQYF. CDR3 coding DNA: TGCGCCAGCAGCCAAGATTCCCAGTACGAGCAGTACTTC.

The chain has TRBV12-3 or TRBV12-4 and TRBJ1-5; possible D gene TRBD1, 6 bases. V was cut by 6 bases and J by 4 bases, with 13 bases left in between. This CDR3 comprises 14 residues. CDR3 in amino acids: CASSPGTFNQPQHF. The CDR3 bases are TGTGCCAGCAGCCCCGGGACATTTAATCAGCCCCAGCATTTT.

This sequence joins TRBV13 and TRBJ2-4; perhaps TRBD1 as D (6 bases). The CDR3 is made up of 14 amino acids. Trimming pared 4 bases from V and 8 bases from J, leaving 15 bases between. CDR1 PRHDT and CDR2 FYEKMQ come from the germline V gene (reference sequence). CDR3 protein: CASSSPRTADIQYF. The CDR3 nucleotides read TGTGCCAGCAGCTCCCCCCGGACAGCGGACATTCAGTACTTC.

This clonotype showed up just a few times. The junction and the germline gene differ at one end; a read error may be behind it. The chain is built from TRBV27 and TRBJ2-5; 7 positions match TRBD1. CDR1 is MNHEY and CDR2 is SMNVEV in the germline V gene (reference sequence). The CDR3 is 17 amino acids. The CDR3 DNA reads TGTGCCGGCAGAGTTTCCCCCTCGGACAGGTACCAAGAGACCCAGTACTTC. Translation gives CAGRVSPSDRYQETQYF.

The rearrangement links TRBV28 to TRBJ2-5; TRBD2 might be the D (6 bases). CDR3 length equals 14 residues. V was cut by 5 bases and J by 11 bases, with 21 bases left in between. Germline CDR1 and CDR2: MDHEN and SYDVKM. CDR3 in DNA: TGTGCCAGCAGTGAAACTAGCAGTTATATAAAGCAGTACTTC. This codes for CASSETSSYIKQYF. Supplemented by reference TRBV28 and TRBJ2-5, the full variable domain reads DVKVTQSSRYLVKRTGEKVFLECVQDMDHENMFWYRQDPGLGLRLIYFSYDVKMKEKGDIPEGYSVSREKKERFSLILESASTNQTSMYLCASSETSSYIKQYFGPGTRLLVL.

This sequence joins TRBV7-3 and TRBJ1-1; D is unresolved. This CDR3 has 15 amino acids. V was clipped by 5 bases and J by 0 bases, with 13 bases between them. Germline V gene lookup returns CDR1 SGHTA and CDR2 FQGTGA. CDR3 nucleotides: TGTGCCAGCAGCATCGATATCGGAGTGAACACTGAAGCTTTCTTT. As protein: CASSIDIGVNTEAFF.

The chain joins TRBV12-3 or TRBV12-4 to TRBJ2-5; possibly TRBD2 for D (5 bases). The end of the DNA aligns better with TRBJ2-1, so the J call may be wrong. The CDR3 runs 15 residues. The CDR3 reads CASLRGPVSYNEQFF. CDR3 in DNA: TGTGCCAGCCTCCGGGGTCCGGTTTCCTACAATGAGCAGTTCTTC.

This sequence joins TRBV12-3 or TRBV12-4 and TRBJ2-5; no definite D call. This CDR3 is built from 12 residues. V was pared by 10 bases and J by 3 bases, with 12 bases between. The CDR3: CATRSHEETQYF. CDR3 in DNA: TGTGCCACGCGGTCCCACGAAGAGACCCAGTACTTC.

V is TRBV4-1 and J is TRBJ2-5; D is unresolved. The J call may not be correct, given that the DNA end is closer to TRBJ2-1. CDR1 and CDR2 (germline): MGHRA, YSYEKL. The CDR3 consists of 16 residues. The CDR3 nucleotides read TGCGCCAGCAGCCCTAAGGACGGTAGATTAGACAATGAGCAGTTCTTC. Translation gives CASSPKDGRLDNEQFF.

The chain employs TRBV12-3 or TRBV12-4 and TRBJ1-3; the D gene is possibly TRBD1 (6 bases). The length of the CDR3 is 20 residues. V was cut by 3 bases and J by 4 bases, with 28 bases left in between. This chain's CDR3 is CASSLGQGNKGPLGGNTIYF. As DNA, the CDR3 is TGTGCCAGCAGTTTGGGGCAGGGGAACAAGGGACCCCTCGGAGGAAACACCATATATTTT.

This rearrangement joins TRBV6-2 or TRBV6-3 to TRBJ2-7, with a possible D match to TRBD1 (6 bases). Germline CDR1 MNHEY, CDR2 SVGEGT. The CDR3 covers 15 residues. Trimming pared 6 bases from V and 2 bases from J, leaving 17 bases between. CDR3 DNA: TGTGCCAGCAGGACGCTGAGGACAGAGACCTACGAGCAGTACTTC. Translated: CASRTLRTETYEQYF.